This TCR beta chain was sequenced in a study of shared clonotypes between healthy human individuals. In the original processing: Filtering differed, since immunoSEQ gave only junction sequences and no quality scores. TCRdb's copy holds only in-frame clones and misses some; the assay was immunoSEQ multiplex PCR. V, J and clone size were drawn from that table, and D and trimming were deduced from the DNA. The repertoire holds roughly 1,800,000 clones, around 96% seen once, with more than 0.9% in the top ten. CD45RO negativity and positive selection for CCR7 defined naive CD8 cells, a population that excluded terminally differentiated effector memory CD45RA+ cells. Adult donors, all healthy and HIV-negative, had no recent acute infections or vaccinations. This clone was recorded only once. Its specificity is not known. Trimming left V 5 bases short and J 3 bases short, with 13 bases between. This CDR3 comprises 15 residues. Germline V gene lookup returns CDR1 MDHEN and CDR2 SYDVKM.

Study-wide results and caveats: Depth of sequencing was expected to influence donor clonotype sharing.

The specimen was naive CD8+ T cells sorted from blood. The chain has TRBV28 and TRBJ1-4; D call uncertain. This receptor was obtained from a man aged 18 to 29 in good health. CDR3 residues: CASSTAAASNEKLFF. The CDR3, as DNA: TGTGCCAGCAGTACCGCGGCAGCTTCTAATGAAAAACTGTTTTTT.